This T cell receptor (beta chain) was found in a study of beta chain features in type 1 diabetes. Overall study: Summed over all samples, the examined sorted cells came to 95 million to 120 million.

Whole-study results and caveats: TCRB CDR3s from Type 1 diabetes patients were moderately but significantly shorter in all four CD4+ subsets.

This clone was seen at least ten times. Its antigen is not identified. The sequenced template was cDNA made from the entire isolated RNA. About 3.6 million reads on average were seen across naive, central memory and regulatory T cell samples. Repertoires were generated with immunoSEQ multiplex PCR, while TCRdb's copy carries only in-frame clones and drops some. The data show about 290,000 clones, roughly 8% seen once. CDR1 is MNHEY and CDR2 is SVGAGI in the germline V gene. The V and J ends lost 0 bases and 7 bases, in that order; junction bases with no gene match: 8. This CDR3 has 16 residues. The rearrangement uses TRBV6-5 and TRBJ2-1, with 8 bases that match TRBD2. Sample: central memory CD4+ T cells from blood. The sequence derives from a young woman in good health. The CDR3 reads CASSYSNGRAGNEQFF. Written as DNA, the CDR3 is TGTGCCAGCAGTTACTCTAACGGGAGGGCCGGGAATGAGCAGTTCTTC.